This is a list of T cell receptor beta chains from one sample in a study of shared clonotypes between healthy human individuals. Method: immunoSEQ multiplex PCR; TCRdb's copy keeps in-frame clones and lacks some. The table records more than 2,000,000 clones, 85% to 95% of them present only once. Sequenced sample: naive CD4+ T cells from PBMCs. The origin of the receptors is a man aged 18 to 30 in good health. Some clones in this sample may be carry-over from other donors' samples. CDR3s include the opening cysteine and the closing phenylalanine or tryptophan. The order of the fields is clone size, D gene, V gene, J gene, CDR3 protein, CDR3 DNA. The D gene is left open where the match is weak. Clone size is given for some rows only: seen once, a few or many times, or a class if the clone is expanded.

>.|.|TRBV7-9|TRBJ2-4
CASSFSPRGPKNIQYF
TGTGCCAGCAGCTTTTCTCCCCGGGGCCCGAAAAACATTCAGTACTTC
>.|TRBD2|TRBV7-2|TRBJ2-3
CASRSGWGGSSDTQYF
TGTGCCAGCAGATCAGGTTGGGGCGGGAGTTCAGATACGCAGTATTTT
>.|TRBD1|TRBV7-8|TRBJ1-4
CASSGRGGLNEKLFF
TGTGCCAGCAGCGGAAGAGGGGGCCTTAATGAAAAACTGTTTTTT
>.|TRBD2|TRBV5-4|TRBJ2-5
CASRSGLVVEETQYF
TGTGCCAGCAGATCCGGACTAGTAGTTGAAGAGACCCAGTACTTC
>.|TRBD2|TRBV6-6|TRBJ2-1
CASSRNRDYADEQFF
TGTGCCAGCAGTCGAAACCGGGACTATGCTGATGAGCAGTTCTTC
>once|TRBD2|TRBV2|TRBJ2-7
CASSLISGSYYEQYF
TGTGCCAGCAGTCTCATAAGCGGGAGTTACTACGAGCAGTACTTC
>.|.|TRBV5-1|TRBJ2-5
CASSLGRLEGLETQYF
TGCGCCAGCAGCTTGGGGAGACTAGAAGGGCTAGAGACCCAGTACTTC
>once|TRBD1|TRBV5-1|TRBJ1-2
CASSPWTGGDPDGYTF
TGCGCCAGCAGCCCATGGACAGGGGGCGATCCCGACGGCTACACCTTC
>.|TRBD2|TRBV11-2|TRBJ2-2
CASKSLAGGVTGELFF
TGTGCCAGCAAATCCCTAGCGGGCGGGGTCACCGGGGAGCTGTTTTTT
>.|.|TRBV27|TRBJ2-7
CASRTGLNYEQYF
TGTGCCAGCAGAACGGGTCTCAACTACGAGCAGTACTTC
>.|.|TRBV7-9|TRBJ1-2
CASSSSSSNYGYTF
TGTGCCAGCAGCTCCTCCTCAAGCAACTATGGCTACACCTTC
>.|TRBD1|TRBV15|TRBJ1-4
CATSRVFGQGNEKLFF
TGTGCCACCAGCAGAGTATTTGGACAGGGAAATGAAAAACTGTTTTTT
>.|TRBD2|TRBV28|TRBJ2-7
CASSSPGTTPYEQYF
TGTGCCAGCAGTTCTCCCGGGACTACCCCCTACGAGCAGTACTTC
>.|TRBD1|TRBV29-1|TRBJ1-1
CSVEKGQGTEAFF
TGCAGCGTTGAAAAAGGACAGGGCACTGAAGCTTTCTTT
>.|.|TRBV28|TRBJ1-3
CASSLAGVSGNTIYF
TGTGCCAGCAGTCTGGCAGGGGTCTCTGGAAACACCATATATTTT
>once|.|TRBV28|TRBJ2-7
CASSLSRGLSYEQYF
TGTGCCAGCAGTTTAAGCCGAGGGTTATCCTACGAGCAGTACTTC